This T cell receptor beta chain was captured in a study of T cell responses to AZD1222 COVID-19 vaccine. The CDR3 contains 17 residues. V lost 5 bases and J lost 7; bases outside the gene matches: 11. Germline V gives CDR1 SEHNR, CDR2 FQNEAQ (reference sequence). Study results and limitations: Just six AZD1222 recipients were seropositive at baseline. Repertoire collection took place solely once the T cell response had peaked.

As to this clone: Its antigen remains unidentified.

Using immunoSEQ multiplex PCR, the repertoire was profiled, and TCRdb retains in-frame clones only, with some absent. The sample records 120,000 to 150,000 clones, about 92% being singletons. The chain recombines TRBV7-9 with TRBJ2-2, with 12 bases aligning to TRBD2. The material was peripheral blood, obtained on day 0 of AZD1222 vaccination. This receptor was identified in an adult in good health. CDR3 in amino acids: CASSTPPSGRDVGELFF. CDR3 coding DNA: TGTGCCAGCAGCACCCCCCCTAGCGGGAGGGATGTCGGGGAGCTGTTTTTT.